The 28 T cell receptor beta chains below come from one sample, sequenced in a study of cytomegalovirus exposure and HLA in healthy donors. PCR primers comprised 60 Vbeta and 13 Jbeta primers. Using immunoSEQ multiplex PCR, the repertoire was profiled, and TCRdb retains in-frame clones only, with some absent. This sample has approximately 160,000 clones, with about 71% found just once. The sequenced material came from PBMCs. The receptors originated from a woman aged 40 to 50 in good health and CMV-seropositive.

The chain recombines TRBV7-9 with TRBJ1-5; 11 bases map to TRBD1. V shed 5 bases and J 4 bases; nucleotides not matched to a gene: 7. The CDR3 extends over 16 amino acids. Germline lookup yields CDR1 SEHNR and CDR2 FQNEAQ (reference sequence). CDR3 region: CASSTDRDRGNQPQHF. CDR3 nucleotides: TGTGCCAGCAGCACTGACCGGGACAGGGGGAATCAGCCCCAGCATTTT.

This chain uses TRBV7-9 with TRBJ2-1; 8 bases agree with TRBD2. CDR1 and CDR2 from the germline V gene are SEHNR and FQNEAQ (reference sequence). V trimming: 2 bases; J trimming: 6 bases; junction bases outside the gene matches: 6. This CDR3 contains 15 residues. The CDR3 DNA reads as TGTGCCAGCAGCTTAAGAACTAGCGGTTCCAATGAGCAGTTCTTC. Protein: CASSLRTSGSNEQFF.

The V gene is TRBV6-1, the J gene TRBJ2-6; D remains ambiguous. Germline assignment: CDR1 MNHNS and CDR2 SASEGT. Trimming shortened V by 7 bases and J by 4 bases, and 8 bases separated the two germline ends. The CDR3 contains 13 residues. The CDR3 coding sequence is TGTGCCAGCACTAGGAGCGGGGCCAACGTCCTGACTTTC. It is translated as CASTRSGANVLTF.

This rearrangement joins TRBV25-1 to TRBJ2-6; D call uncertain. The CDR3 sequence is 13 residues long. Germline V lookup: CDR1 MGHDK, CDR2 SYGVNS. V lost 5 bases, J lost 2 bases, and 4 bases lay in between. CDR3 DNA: TGTGCCAGCAGTTACACTGGGGCCAACGTCCTGACTTTC. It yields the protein CASSYTGANVLTF. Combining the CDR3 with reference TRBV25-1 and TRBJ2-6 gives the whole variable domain EADIYQTPRYLVIGTGKKITLECSQTMGHDKMYWYQQDPGMELHLIHYSYGVNSTEKGDLSSESTVSRIRTEHFPLTLESARPSHTSQYLCASSYTGANVLTFGAGSRLTVL.

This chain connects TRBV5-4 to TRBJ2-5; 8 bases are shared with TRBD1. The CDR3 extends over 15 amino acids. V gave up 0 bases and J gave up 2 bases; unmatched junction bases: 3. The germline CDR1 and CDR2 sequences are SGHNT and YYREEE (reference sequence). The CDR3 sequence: CASSLVTGGQETQYF. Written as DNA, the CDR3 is TGTGCCAGCAGCTTGGTAACAGGGGGACAAGAGACCCAGTACTTC.

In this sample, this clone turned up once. The CDR3 coding sequence is TGTGCCAGCAGCTTACTGGCTAGCGGGAGCTCGAGGGAGCAGTTCTTC. Translating gives CASSLLASGSSREQFF. The chain carries TRBV13 and TRBJ2-1, with TRBD2 matching over 10 bases. The CDR3 spans 16 residues. CDR1 is PRHDT, CDR2 FYEKMQ, per germline (reference sequence). The ends lost 2 bases at V and 10 bases at J; junction bases unmatched: 11.

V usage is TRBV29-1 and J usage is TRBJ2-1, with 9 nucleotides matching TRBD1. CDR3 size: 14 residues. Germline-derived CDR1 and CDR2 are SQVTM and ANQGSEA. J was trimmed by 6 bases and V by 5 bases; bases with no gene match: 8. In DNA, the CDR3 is TGCAGCGTTTCCCCCCGGACAGGGGCCAATGAGCAGTTCTTC. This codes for CSVSPRTGANEQFF.

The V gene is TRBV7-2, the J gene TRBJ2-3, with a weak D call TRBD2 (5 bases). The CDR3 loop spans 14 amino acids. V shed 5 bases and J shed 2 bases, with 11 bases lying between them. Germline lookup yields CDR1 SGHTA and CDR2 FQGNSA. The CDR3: CASSIGLNTDTQYF. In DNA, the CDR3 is TGTGCCAGCAGCATCGGACTCAACACAGATACGCAGTATTTT.

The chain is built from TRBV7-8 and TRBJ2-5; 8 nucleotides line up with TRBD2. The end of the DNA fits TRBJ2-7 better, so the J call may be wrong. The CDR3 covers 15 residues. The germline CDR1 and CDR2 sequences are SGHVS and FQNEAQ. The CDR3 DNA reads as TGTGCCAGCAGCCGAGCGGGAGCAGCTCCCTACGAGCAGTACTTC. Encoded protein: CASSRAGAAPYEQYF.

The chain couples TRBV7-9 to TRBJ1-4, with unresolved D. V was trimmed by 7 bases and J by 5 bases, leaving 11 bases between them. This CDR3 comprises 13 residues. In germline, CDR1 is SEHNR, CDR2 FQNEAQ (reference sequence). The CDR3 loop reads CASIKEENEKLFF. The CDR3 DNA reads TGTGCCAGCATAAAAGAGGAAAATGAAAAACTGTTTTTT.

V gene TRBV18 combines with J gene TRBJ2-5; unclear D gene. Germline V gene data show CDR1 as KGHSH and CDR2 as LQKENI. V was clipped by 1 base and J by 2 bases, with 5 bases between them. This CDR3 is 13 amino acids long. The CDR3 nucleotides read TGTGCCAGCTCACCACTCGGGCAAGAGACCCAGTACTTC. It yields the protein CASSPLGQETQYF.

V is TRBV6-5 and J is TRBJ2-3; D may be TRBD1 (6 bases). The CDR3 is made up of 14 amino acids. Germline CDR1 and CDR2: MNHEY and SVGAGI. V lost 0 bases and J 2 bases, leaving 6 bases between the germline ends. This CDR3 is CASSYSGATDTQYF. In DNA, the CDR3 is TGTGCCAGCAGTTACTCGGGGGCCACAGATACGCAGTATTTT.

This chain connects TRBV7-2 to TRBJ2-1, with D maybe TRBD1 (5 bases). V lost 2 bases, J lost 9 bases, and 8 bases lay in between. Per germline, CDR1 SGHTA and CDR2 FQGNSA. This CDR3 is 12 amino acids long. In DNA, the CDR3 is TGTGCCAGCAGCTTATACCAGGGTGAGCAGTTCTTC. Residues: CASSLYQGEQFF.

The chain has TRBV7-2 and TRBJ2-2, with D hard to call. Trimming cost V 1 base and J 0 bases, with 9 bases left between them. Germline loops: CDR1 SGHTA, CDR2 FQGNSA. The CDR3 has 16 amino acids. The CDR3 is CASSLVVSSNTGELFF. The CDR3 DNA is TGTGCCAGCAGCTTAGTGGTCAGTTCGAACACCGGGGAGCTGTTTTTT.

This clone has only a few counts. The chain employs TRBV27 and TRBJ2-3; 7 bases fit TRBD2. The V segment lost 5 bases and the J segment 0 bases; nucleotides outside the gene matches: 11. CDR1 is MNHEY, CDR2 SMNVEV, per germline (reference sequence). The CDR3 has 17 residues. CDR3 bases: TGTGCCAGCAGTCCGTCTATTCTAGCGGCCAGCACAGATACGCAGTATTTT. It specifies CASSPSILAASTDTQYF.

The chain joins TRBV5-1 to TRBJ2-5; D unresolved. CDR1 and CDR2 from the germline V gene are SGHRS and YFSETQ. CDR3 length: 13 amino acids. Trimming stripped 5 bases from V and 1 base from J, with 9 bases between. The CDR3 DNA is TGCGCCAGCAGGAGGCCCCCCCAAGAGACCCAGTACTTC. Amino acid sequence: CASRRPPQETQYF.

CDR3 residues: CASSKRTVPNYGYTF. The CDR3 region has the DNA TGTGCCAGCAGCAAAAGGACAGTCCCTAACTATGGCTACACCTTC. The J gene is TRBJ1-2, the V gene TRBV5-6, with a possible D match to TRBD1 (6 bases). Deletions cut 4 bases from V and 0 bases from J, with 13 bases between. CDR1 SGHDT and CDR2 YYEEEE come from the germline V gene. This CDR3 has 15 residues.

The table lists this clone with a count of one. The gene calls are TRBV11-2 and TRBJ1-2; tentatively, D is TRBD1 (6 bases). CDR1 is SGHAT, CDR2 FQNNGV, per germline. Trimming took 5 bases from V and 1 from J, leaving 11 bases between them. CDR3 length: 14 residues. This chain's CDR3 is CASSMGHNNYGYTF. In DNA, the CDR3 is TGTGCCAGCAGCATGGGACACAATAACTATGGCTACACCTTC.

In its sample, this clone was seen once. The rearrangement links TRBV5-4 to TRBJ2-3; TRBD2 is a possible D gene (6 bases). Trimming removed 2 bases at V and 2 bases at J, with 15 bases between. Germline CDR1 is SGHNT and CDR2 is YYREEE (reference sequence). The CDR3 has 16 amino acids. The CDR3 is CASSFGRGGSTDTQYF. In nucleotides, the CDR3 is TGTGCCAGCAGCTTCGGGCGGGGAGGTTCCACAGATACGCAGTATTTT.

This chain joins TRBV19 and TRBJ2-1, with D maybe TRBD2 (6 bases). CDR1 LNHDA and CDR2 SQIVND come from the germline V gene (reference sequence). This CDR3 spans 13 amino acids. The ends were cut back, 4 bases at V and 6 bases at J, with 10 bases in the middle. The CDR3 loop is CASSKGLLNEQFF. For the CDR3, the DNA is TGTGCCAGTAGTAAGGGACTCCTCAATGAGCAGTTCTTC.

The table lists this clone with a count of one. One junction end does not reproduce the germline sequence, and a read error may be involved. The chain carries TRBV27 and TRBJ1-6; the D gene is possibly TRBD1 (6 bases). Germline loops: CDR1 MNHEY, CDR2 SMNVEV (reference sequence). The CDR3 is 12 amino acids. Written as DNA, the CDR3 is TGTGCCAGCAGGAAAGAGCGGGGGCCCCTCAACTTT. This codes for CASRKERGPLNF.

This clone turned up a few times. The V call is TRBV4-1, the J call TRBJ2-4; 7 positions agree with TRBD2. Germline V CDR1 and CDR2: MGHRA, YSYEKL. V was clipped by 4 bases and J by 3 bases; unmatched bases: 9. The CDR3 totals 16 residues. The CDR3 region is CASSPSGGLGKNIQYF. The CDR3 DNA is TGCGCCAGCAGCCCCTCCGGGGGGTTGGGCAAAAACATTCAGTACTTC.

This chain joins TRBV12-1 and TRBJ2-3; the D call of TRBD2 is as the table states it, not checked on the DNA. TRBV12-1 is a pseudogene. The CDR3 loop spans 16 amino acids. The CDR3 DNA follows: TGTGCCAGCAGCTTTGGACTAGATGGCCCCTGGGATACGCAGTATTTT. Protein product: CASSFGLDGPWDTQYF.

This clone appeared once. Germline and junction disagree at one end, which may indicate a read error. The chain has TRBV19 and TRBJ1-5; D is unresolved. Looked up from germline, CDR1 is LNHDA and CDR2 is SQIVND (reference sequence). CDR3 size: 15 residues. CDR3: CASSIVGRDNQPQNF. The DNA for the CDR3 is TGTGCCAGTAGTATAGTGGGCCGAGACAATCAGCCCCAGAATTTT.

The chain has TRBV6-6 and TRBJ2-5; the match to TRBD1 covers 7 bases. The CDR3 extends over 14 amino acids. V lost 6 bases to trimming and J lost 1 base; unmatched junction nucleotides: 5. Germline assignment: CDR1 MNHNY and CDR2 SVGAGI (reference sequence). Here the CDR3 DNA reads TGTGCCAGCAGGAGACAGGGTCCCCAAGAGACCCAGTACTTC. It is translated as CASRRQGPQETQYF.

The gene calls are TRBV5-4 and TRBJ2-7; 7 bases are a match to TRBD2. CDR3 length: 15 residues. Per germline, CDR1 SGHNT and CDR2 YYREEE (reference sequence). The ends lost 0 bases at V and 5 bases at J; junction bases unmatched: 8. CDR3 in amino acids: CASSLGPGRSHEQYF. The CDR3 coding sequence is TGTGCCAGCAGCTTGGGACCCGGGAGGTCCCACGAGCAGTACTTC.

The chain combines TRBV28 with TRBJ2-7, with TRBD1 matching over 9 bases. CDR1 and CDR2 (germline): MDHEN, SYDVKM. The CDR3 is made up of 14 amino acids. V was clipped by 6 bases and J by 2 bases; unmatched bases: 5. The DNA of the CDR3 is TGTGCCAGCAGGACAGGGGGGGACCCCTACGAGCAGTACTTC. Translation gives CASRTGGDPYEQYF.

Written as DNA, the CDR3 is TGCGCCAGCAGCTTGGGACGCGGGGGAGGTACAGATACGCAGTATTTT. As protein: CASSLGRGGGTDTQYF. This chain links TRBV5-1 with TRBJ2-3, with TRBD2 matching 7 bases. Per germline, CDR1 SGHRS and CDR2 YFSETQ. V shed 0 bases, J shed 3 bases, and the junction held 7 bases outside the gene matches. There are 16 residues in the CDR3. Looking up the rest from reference TRBV5-1 and TRBJ2-3 gives the full variable domain: KAGVTQTPRYLIKTRGQQVTLSCSPISGHRSVSWYQQTPGQGLQFLFEYFSETQRNKGNFPGRFSGRQFSNSRSEMNVSTLELGDSALYLCASSLGRGGGTDTQYFGPGTRLTVL.